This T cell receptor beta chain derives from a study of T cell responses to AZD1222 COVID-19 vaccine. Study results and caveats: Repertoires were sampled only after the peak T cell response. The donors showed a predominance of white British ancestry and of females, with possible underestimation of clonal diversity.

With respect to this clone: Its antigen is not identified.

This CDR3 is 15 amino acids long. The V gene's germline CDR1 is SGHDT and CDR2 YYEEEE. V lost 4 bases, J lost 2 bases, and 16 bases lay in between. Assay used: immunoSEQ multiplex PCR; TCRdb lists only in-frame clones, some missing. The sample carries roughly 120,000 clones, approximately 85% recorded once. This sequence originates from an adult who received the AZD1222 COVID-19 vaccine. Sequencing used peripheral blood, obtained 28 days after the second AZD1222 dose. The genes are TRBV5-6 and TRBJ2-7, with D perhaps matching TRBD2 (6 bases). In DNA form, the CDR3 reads TGTGCCAGCAGCAAGGGACTGCTGTTAACCTACGAGCAGTACTTC. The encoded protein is CASSKGLLLTYEQYF.